The TCR beta chain described here comes from a study of post-analysis software for immune sequencing data. Background on the study: Both relapsing-remitting and secondary progressive multiple sclerosis featured among the disease courses, as did progressive-relapsing multiple sclerosis.

Per germline, CDR1 SGHTA and CDR2 FQGNSA. This CDR3 is built from 14 residues. With regard to this clonotype: Antigen unknown.

Points from the study as a whole: Strong co-clustering by F measure linked samples that shared a preparation batch. The study found significantly lower normalized Chao1 diversity in multiple sclerosis patients than in controls. When patients were compared with controls, four to six TRBV segments were more frequent, TRBV5-6, TRBV5-1 and TRBV20-1 among them.

Libraries were made from TCR beta cDNA, and they carried unique molecular identifiers. T cells numbering roughly 0.85 to 11 million gave rise to roughly 550,000 cDNA molecules. TCRdb passed the PCR reads through MiXCR, listing each CDR3 protein once. The profile shows under 200,000 distinct CDR3 sequences, approximately 28% of them singletons. This receptor was obtained from a girl aged 2 to 17 with multiple sclerosis. Sequenced sample: blood. This sequence joins TRBV7-2 and TRBJ2-7, with TRBD2 matching 11 bases. Gene TRBJ2-5 matches the end of the DNA better, so the J call may be wrong. CDR3 nucleotides: TGTGCCAGCAGCCGACTAGCGGGGCAAGAGACCCAGTACTTC. This codes for CASSRLAGQETQYF.